Listed here are 3 T cell receptor beta chains from one sample, sequenced in a study of blood T cell repertoires in COVID-19. Here immunoSEQ multiplex PCR was the method, and the copy in TCRdb shows in-frame clones only, minus some. The sample holds roughly 200,000 clones; 86% are singletons and the top ten take 2.5% to 3.5%. Sequenced input: peripheral blood. These receptors came from a woman in her thirties with active or convalescent COVID-19.

To note about this clone: Other DNA variants within this sample encode the same CDR3. This chain connects TRBV28 to TRBJ1-2, with D possibly TRBD1 on 5 matching bases. Trimming took 5 bases from V and 3 from J, leaving 10 bases between them. This CDR3 has 13 amino acids. CDR1 and CDR2 from the germline V gene are MDHEN and SYDVKM. CDR3 in DNA: TGTGCCAGCAGTCCTCCGGGGGACTATGGCTACACCTTC. This sequence encodes CASSPPGDYGYTF.

This rearrangement joins TRBV2 to TRBJ1-1, with D possibly matching TRBD1 (6 bases). The germline gives CDR1 SNHLY, CDR2 FYNNEI. This CDR3 is built from 15 residues. V shed 7 bases and J shed 2 bases, with 17 bases lying between them. The CDR3 reads CASTPRRTENTEAFF. The CDR3 DNA is TGTGCCAGCACACCGCGTCGGACAGAAAACACTGAAGCTTTCTTT. The full variable domain, its missing parts supplied by reference TRBV2 and TRBJ1-1, is EPEVTQTPSHQVTQMGQEVILRCVPISNHLYFYWYRQILGQKVEFLVSFYNNEISEKSEIFDDQFSVERPDGSNFTLKIRSTKLEDSAMYFCASTPRRTENTEAFFGQGTRLTVV.

CDR3 sequence (DNA): TGTGCCAGCAGCCCTCAGGGGGGAGCTGAAGCTTTCTTT. Its protein is CASSPQGGAEAFF. V usage is TRBV28 and J usage is TRBJ1-1, with TRBD1 matching over 7 bases. The CDR3 is made up of 13 amino acids. The V segment lost 6 bases and the J segment 6 bases; nucleotides outside the gene matches: 7. Looked up from germline, CDR1 is MDHEN and CDR2 is SYDVKM.